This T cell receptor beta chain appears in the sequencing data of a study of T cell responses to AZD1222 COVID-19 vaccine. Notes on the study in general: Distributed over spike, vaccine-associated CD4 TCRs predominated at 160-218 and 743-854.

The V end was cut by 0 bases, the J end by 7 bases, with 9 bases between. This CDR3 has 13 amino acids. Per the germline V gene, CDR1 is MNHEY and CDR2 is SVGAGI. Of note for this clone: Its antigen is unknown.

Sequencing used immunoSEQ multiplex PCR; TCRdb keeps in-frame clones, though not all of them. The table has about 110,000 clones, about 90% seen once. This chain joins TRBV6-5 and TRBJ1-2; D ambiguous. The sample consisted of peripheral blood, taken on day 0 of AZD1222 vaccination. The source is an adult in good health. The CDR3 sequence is CASSYSDDGGYTF. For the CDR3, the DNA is TGTGCCAGCAGTTACTCAGACGACGGTGGCTACACCTTC.